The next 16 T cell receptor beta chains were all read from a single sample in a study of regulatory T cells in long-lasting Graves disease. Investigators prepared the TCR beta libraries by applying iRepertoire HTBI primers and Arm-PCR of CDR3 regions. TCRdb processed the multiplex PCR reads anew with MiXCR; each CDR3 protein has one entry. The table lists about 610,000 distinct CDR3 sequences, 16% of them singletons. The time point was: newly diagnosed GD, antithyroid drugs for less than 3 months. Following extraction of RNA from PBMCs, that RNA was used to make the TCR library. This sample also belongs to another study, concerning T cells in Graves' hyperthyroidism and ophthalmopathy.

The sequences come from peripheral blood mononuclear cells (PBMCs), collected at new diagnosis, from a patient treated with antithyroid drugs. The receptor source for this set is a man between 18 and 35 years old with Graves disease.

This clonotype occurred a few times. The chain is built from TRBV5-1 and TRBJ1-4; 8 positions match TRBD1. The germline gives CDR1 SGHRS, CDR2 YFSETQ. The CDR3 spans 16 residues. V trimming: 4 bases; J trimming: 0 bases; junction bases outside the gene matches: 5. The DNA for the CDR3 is TGCGCCAGCAGCCAAGGACAGGGATCAACTAATGAAAAACTGTTTTTT. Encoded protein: CASSQGQGSTNEKLFF. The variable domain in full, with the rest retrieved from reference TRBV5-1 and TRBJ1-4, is KAGVTQTPRYLIKTRGQQVTLSCSPISGHRSVSWYQQTPGQGLQFLFEYFSETQRNKGNFPGRFSGRQFSNSRSEMNVSTLELGDSALYLCASSQGQGSTNEKLFFGSGTQLSVL.

DNA for the CDR3: TGTGCCAGCAGTTACCGGGACACATCCGGAGCTTTCTTT. Translated, it gives CASSYRDTSGAFF. This chain connects TRBV6-1 to TRBJ1-1; tentatively, D is TRBD1 (6 bases). From germline, CDR1 is MNHNS and CDR2 SASEGT. V dropped 5 bases and J dropped 10 bases, with 17 bases sitting between them. The CDR3 totals 13 residues.

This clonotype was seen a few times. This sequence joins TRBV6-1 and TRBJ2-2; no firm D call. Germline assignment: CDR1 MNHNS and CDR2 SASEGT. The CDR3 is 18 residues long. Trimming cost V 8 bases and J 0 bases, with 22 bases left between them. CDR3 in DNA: TGTGCCAGCTGGCCATGGGTCAGCCCCACCACGAACACCGGGGAGCTGTTTTTT. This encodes CASWPWVSPTTNTGELFF.

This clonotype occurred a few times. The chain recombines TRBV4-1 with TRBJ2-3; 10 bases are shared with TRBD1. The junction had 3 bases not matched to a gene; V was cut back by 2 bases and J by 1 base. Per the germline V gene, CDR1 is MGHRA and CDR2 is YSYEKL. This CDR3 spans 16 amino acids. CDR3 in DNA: TGCGCCAGCAGCCAACCCGGGACAGGGGGCACAGATACGCAGTATTTT. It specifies CASSQPGTGGTDTQYF.

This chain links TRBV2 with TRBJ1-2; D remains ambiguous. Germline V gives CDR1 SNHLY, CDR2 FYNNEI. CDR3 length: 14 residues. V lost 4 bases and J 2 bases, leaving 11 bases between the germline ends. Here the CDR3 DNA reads TGTGCCAGCAGTGCCCGAACAGTAAACTATGGCTACACCTTC. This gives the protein CASSARTVNYGYTF.

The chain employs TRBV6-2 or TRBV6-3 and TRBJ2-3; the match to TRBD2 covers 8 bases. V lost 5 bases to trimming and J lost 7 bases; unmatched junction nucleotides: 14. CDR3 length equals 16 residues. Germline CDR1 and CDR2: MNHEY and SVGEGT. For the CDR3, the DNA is TGTGCCAGCAGTGAAGGGGTCGGGAGGGCCGGATATACGCAGTATTTT. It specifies CASSEGVGRAGYTQYF.

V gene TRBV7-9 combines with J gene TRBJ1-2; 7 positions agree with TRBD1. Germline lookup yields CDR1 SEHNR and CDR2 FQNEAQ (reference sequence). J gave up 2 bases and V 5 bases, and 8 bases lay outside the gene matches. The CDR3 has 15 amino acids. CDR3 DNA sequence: TGTGCCAGCAGCCAAACACAGGGGAGAAACTATGGCTACACCTTC. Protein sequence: CASSQTQGRNYGYTF.

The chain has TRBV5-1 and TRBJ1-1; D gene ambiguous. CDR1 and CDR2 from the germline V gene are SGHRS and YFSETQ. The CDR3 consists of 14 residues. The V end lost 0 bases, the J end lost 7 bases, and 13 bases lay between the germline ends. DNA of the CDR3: TGCGCCAGCAGCTTGGATCGGGGTGGCTATGAAGCTTTCTTT. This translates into CASSLDRGGYEAFF.

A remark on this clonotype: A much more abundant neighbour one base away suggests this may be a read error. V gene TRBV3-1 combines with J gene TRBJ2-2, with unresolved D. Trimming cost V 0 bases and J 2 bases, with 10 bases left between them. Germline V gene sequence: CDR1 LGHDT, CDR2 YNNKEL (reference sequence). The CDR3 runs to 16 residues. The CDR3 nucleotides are TGTGCCAGCAGCCAAGATCGAGCCCGTAACACCGGGGAGCTGTTTTTT. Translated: CASSQDRARNTGELFF. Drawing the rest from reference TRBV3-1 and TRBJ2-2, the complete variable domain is DTAVSQTPKYLVTQMGNDKSIKCEQNLGHDTMYWYKQDSKKFLKIMFSYNNKELIINETVPNRFSPKSPDKAHLNLHINSLELGDSAVYFCASSQDRARNTGELFFGEGSRLTVL.

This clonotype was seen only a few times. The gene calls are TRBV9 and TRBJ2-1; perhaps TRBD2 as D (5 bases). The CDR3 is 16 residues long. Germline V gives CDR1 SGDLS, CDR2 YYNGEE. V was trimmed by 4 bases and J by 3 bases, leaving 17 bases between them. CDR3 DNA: TGTGCCAGCAGCTCCGCCCCTCGGGAAGTCTACAATGAGCAGTTCTTC. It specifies CASSSAPREVYNEQFF.

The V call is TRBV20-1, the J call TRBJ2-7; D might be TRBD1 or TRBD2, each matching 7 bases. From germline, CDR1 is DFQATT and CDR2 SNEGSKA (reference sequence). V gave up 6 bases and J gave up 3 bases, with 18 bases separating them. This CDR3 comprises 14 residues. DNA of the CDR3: TGCAGTGCCCCCCTGGGAGGGGGCCGCTACGAGCAGTACTTC. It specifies CSAPLGGGRYEQYF.

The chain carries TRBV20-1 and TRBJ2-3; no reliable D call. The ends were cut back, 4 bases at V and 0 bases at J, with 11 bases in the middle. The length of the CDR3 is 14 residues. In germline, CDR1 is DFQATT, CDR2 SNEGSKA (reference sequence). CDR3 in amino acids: CSATPPPSTDTQYF. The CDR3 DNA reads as TGCAGTGCTACCCCCCCACCAAGCACAGATACGCAGTATTTT.

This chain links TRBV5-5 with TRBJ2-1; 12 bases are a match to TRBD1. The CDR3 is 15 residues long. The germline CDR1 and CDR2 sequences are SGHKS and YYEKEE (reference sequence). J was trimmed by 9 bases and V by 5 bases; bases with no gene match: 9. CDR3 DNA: TGTGCCAGCAGTTTCCGGGACAGGGGGCTCGGTGAGCAGTTCTTC. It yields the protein CASSFRDRGLGEQFF. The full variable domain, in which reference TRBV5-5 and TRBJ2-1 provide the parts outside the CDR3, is DAGVTQSPTHLIKTRGQQVTLRCSPISGHKSVSWYQQVLGQGPQFIFQYYEKEERGRGNFPDRFSARQFPNYSSELNVNALLLGDSALYLCASSFRDRGLGEQFFGPGTRLTVL.

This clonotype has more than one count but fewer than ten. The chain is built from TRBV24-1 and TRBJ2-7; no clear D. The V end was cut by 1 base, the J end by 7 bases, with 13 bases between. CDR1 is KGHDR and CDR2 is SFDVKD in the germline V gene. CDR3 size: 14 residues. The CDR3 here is CATSDLGPAREQYF. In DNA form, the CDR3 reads TGTGCCACCAGTGATTTAGGTCCAGCGAGGGAGCAGTACTTC.

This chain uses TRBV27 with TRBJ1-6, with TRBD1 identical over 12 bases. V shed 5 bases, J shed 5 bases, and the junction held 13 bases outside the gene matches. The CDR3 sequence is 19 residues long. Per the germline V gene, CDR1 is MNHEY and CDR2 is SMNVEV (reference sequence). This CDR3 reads CASSPLRDRGRPDNSPLHF. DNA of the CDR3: TGTGCCAGCAGTCCTCTACGGGACAGGGGGCGCCCGGATAATTCACCCCTCCACTTT.

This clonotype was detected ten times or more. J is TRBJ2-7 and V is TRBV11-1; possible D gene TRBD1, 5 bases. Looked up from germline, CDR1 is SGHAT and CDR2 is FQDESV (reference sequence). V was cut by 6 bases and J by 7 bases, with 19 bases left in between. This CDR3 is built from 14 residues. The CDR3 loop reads CASSRTTAPGEQYF. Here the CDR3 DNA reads TGTGCCAGCAGTAGGACAACGGCCCCAGGGGAGCAGTACTTC.